This TCR beta chain was identified during a study of CD8 T cells in Susac syndrome. Reverse transcription of roughly 0.5 to 1 ug RNA used random hexamers. The CDR3 of TCR beta was amplified by immunoSEQ multiplex PCR across 54 Vbeta and 13 Jbeta. TCRdb independently ran MiXCR on the immunoSEQ multiplex PCR reads; one entry per CDR3 protein. The sample carries 100,000 to 150,000 distinct CDR3 sequences, roughly 96% recorded once. The CDR3 covers 15 residues. CDR1 is MDHEN, CDR2 SYDVKM, per germline. V trimming: 6 bases; J trimming: 3 bases; junction bases outside the gene matches: 11. CD8+ and CD4+ T cells taken from blood had their TCR beta sequenced. TEMRA cells were FACS-enriched, while CD8+ and CD4+ T cells were negatively isolated.

The V and J genes are TRBV28 and TRBJ2-7, with 7 bases lining up with TRBD1. This receptor was obtained from a human donor in good health. Source material: CD4+ T cells from PBMCs. The CDR3 DNA is TGTGCCAGCAGGAGACAGGGATTTGGGGTCTACGAGCAGTACTTC. The encoded protein is CASRRQGFGVYEQYF.